This TCR beta chain was profiled in a study of cytomegalovirus exposure and HLA in healthy donors. PCR involved 60 Vbeta and 13 Jbeta primers. Libraries were prepared by immunoSEQ multiplex PCR; TCRdb keeps only in-frame clonotypes and omits some of them. The top ten clones hold roughly 0.6% of a sample with about 93,000 clones, around three quarters of them seen once. This clone has a handful of counts. V shed 5 bases and J shed 4 bases, with 14 bases lying between them. This CDR3 is built from 14 residues. Per the germline V gene, CDR1 is SGHAT and CDR2 is FQNNGV. The gene calls are TRBV11-2 and TRBJ1-1, with D possibly TRBD1 on 5 matching bases. Material for sequencing was PBMCs. The receptor was derived from a man aged 30 to 45 in good health and CMV-seronegative. The CDR3 DNA reads as TGTGCCAGCAGCCCGACCCCGGGGGTCACTGAAGCTTTCTTT. It encodes CASSPTPGVTEAFF.